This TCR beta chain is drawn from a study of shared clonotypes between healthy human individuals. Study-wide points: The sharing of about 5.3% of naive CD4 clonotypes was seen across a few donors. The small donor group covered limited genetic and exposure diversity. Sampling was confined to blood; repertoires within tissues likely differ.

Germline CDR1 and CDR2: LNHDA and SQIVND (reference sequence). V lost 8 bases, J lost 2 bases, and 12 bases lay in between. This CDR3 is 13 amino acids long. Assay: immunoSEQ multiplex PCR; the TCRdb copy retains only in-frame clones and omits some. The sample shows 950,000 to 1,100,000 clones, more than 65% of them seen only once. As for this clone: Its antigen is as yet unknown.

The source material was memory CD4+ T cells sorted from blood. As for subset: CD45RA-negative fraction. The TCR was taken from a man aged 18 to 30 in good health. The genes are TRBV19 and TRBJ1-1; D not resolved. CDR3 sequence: CASAGKANTEAFF. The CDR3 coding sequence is TGTGCCAGTGCGGGTAAAGCCAACACTGAAGCTTTCTTT.